This T cell receptor beta chain was sequenced during a study of cytomegalovirus exposure and HLA in healthy donors. Findings of the study overall: A later examination showed that TCR association rates differed by HLA locus, with DRB1 most and HLA-C fewest.

The primer mix had 60 Vbeta and 13 Jbeta primers. Assay used: immunoSEQ multiplex PCR; TCRdb lists only in-frame clones, some missing. The sample lists roughly 180,000 clones, 78% seen once, with less than 3.5% in the top ten. This clone has a handful of counts. What it recognizes is unknown. The sequence was collected from a female donor in good health and CMV-seronegative. The specimen was PBMCs.

The CDR3 DNA reads TGCGCCAGCAGCTTGGGAGTAGCGGGAGCCTACGAGCAGTACTTC. As protein: CASSLGVAGAYEQYF. The chain couples TRBV5-1 to TRBJ2-7, with TRBD2 matching 9 bases. The V gene end was trimmed by 0 bases and the J gene end by 2 bases; junction bases not matched to a gene: 3. The germline V gene has CDR1 SGHRS and CDR2 YFSETQ. The CDR3 has 15 amino acids.